This TCR beta chain was sequenced for a study of blood T cell repertoires in COVID-19. Within 2 weeks before study entry, exposed participants met a COVID-19 case. Germline V gene lookup returns CDR1 SGHVS and CDR2 FQNEAQ. Trimming stripped 0 bases from V and 1 base from J, with 10 bases between. The CDR3 covers 16 residues. This clone is a singleton in its sample. Sequenced by immunoSEQ multiplex PCR; TCRdb stores in-frame clones only, minus some. The table lists 350,000 to 450,000 clones, roughly 90% of them singletons. The sample comprised PBMCs or T cells enriched from blood (not recorded which). J is TRBJ1-3 and V is TRBV7-8; D gene ambiguous. This receptor was identified in a woman aged 18-30 years who had been exposed to COVID-19. This chain's CDR3 is CASSLALTGSGNTIYF. The CDR3 region has the DNA TGTGCCAGCAGCTTAGCGCTGACCGGGTCTGGAAACACCATATATTTT.